This is a list of T cell receptor beta chains from one sample in a study of CD4 T cells in relation to SARS-CoV-2 and coronaviruses. Only in-frame clones appear in the TCRdb table, and some are missing; sequencing was by immunoSEQ multiplex PCR. The sample records 30,000 to 45,000 clones, 70% to 85% being singletons. No cognate antigen is known for these TCRs. Sample: memory CD4+ T cells from PBMCs, cultured in vitro. The source of these receptors is an adult with COVID-19. Both conserved end residues are part of each CDR3. A D gene is named only where the DNA matches it firmly. Not all rows give a size; the values are once, few, many and, for expanded clones, a class.

>.|.|TRBV6-1|TRBJ2-3
TGTGCCAGCAGTGAAAAGAGGAACATACCAACAGATACGCAGTATTTT
CASSEKRNIPTDTQYF
>.|.|TRBV11-2|TRBJ2-1
TGTGCCAGCAGCTTAGCGGGAGATTCCTACAATGAGCAGTTCTTC
CASSLAGDSYNEQFF
>.|.|TRBV11-2|TRBJ2-5
TGTGCCAGCACGGGGTGGGAGAGGGAGACCCAGTACTTC
CASTGWERETQYF
>once|.|TRBV5-5|TRBJ1-4
TGTGCCAGCAGCTTGGGGGGGGATGAAAAACTGTTTTTT
CASSLGGDEKLFF
>few|TRBD1|TRBV2|TRBJ1-5
TGTGCCAGCAGATATGACAGGGGTGGCAATCAGCCCCAGCATTTT
CASRYDRGGNQPQHF
>.|TRBD1|TRBV7-2|TRBJ2-5
TGTGCCAGCAGCTTAGTCCAGGACAGGGGTGAGACCCAGTACTTC
CASSLVQDRGETQYF
>.|.|TRBV5-1|TRBJ2-3
TGCGCCAGCAGCTTGGACAGGCTCCCAGATACGCAGTATTTT
CASSLDRLPDTQYF
>.|.|TRBV30|TRBJ2-2
TGTGCCTGGACCCCAAACACCGGGGAGCTGTTTTTT
CAWTPNTGELFF
>few|TRBD1|TRBV7-2|TRBJ1-2
TGTGCCAGCAGCTTCGACAGGGGGCCCTATGGCTACACCTTC
CASSFDRGPYGYTF
>.|TRBD1|TRBV4-1|TRBJ1-2
TGCGCCAGCAGCCAGAGGGGGGGGACAGGGGCGAGATCCTATGGCTACACCTTC
CASSQRGGTGARSYGYTF
>.|.|TRBV20-1|TRBJ1-1
TGCAGTGCTAGTTCCCCCCTTACAGCCAACACTGAAGCTTTCTTT
CSASSPLTANTEAFF
>.|TRBD1|TRBV19|TRBJ2-1
TGTGCCAGTAGTATTGTGAGGGGGCCCCATGAGCAGTTCTTC
CASSIVRGPHEQFF
>.|.|TRBV27|TRBJ2-4
TGTGCCAGCAATCCGACGGGGGCCAAAAACATTCAGTACTTC
CASNPTGAKNIQYF
>.|.|TRBV29-1|TRBJ2-2
TGCAGCGTTGAAGATCTTCTGGGGGGTCACACCGGGGAGCTGTTTTTT
CSVEDLLGGHTGELFF
>.|.|TRBV6-6|TRBJ1-1
TGTGCCAGCAGTTACTCGAAGGGGGACACTGAAGCTTTCTTT
CASSYSKGDTEAFF
>.|TRBD1|TRBV2|TRBJ1-2
TGTGCCAGCAGTGAGGACTTACAGGGGGCGAATGGCTACACCTTC
CASSEDLQGANGYTF
>.|.|TRBV5-1|TRBJ1-2
TGCGCCAGCAGCATCGAACAGGGTACCGATGGCTACACCTTC
CASSIEQGTDGYTF
>.|.|TRBV1|TRBJ1-5
TGCACCAGCATCTCCGGGAATAGCAATCAGCCCCAGCATTTT
CTSISGNSNQPQHF
>.|.|TRBV21-1|TRBJ2-1
TGTGCCAGCAGATCGGCTAGCGCCGGTGAGCAGTTCTTC
CASRSASAGEQFF
>.|.|TRBV19|TRBJ1-4
TGTGCCAGTAGTAAATACGGTGCAACTAATGAAAAACTGTTTTTT
CASSKYGATNEKLFF
>.|.|TRBV5-4|TRBJ1-2
TGTGCCAGCAGCCCCTCTGGGAACTATGGCTACACCTTC
CASSPSGNYGYTF
>.|.|TRBV7-2|TRBJ2-7
TGTGCCAGCAGCCGCAACCGGGGCCCGACCTACGAGCAGTACTTC
CASSRNRGPTYEQYF
>few|.|TRBV4-1|TRBJ2-4
TGCGCCAGCAGCCAAGGCCACATTAGGGCAGGGGCCAAAAACATTCAGTACTTC
CASSQGHIRAGAKNIQYF
>once|TRBD1|TRBV28|TRBJ2-1
TGTGCCAGCAATCGGGACAGGGTTAACAATGAGCAGTTCTTC
CASNRDRVNNEQFF
>.|.|TRBV19|TRBJ2-5
TGTGCCAGTGGGCCCTGGGGGCAGGAAGGGACCCAGTACTTC
CASGPWGQEGTQYF
>.|.|TRBV2|TRBJ1-1
TGTGCCAGCAGTGGTCGGGGATGGAGGGTGGCCCGAGGCACTGAAGCTTTCTTT
CASSGRGWRVARGTEAFF
>.|TRBD2|TRBV19|TRBJ2-1
TGTGCCAGTAGTGGATCTAGCGGCCAGCACTACAATGAGCAGTTCTTC
CASSGSSGQHYNEQFF
>.|TRBD1|TRBV7-2|TRBJ2-6
TGTGCCAGCAGCTTAGCGGGACAGGGGAATTTTCCTGGGGCCAACGTCCTGACTTTC
CASSLAGQGNFPGANVLTF
>.|.|TRBV19|TRBJ2-5
TGTGCCAGTAGCCTACAATTCCAAGAGACCCAGTACTTC
CASSLQFQETQYF
>.|.|TRBV7-9|TRBJ1-1
TGTGCCAGCAGCGCACTGTATGACACTGAAGCTTTCTTT
CASSALYDTEAFF
>few|TRBD1|TRBV11-2|TRBJ1-1
TGTGCCAGCAACCTACGGACAGGGGAAGCTTTCTTT
CASNLRTGEAFF
>.|TRBD2|TRBV11-3|TRBJ2-3
TGTGCCAGCAGCTTAGGGAAGCGGGAGGTAAATGAAGATACGCAGTATTTT
CASSLGKREVNEDTQYF
>.|TRBD1|TRBV5-5|TRBJ1-1
TGTGCCAGCAGCCCTCAGGGGGAAACTGAAGCTTTCTTT
CASSPQGETEAFF
>.|TRBD2|TRBV3-1/TRBV3-2|TRBJ2-1
TGTGCCAGCAGCCGCCGGACTAGCGGTGGTGAGCAGTTCTTC
CASSRRTSGGEQFF
>few|TRBD1|TRBV7-9|TRBJ2-2
TGTGCCAGCAGCTCGACAGGGAAGGGCGGGGAGCTGTTTTTT
CASSSTGKGGELFF
>few|.|TRBV5-1|TRBJ1-5
TGCGCCAGCAGCTTGGGCGGTTGGGGAACCAATCAGCCCCAGCATTTT
CASSLGGWGTNQPQHF
>.|.|TRBV12-3/TRBV12-4|TRBJ2-1
TGTGCCAGCAGGAGTGGTGTCGCGCAGTTCTTC
CASRSGVAQFF
>.|.|TRBV5-1|TRBJ2-4
TGCGCCAGCTGGCTTGTCGGGGAAAACATTCAGTACTTC
CASWLVGENIQYF
>.|.|TRBV9|TRBJ2-2
TGTGCCAGCAGCACAATATCGACTCAAACCGCGAACACCGGGGAGCTGTTTTTT
CASSTISTQTANTGELFF
>.|TRBD2|TRBV3-1/TRBV3-2|TRBJ2-1
TGTGCCAGCAGCCTGACTAGCGGGAGCTACAATGAGCAGTTCTTC
CASSLTSGSYNEQFF
>.|.|TRBV6-2/TRBV6-3|TRBJ1-5
TGTGCCAGCAGTGACAATAGACCGGACGTGTGGCCCCAGCATTTT
CASSDNRPDVWPQHF
>.|.|TRBV2|TRBJ1-5
TGTGCCAGCAGTGAAATTACCCAGCCCCAGCATTTT
CASSEITQPQHF